The TCR beta chain under discussion was sequenced for a study of blood T cells in healthy people across ages. It was with a sample-barcoded 5' primer and a J-beta primer mix that a second PCR of about 6 to 12 cycles was run. TCRdb analysed the 5' RACE reads with MiXCR anew, one entry per CDR3 protein. The sample records approximately 960,000 distinct CDR3 sequences, about 27% being singletons. A note on this clonotype: Compared with germline, one end of the junction differs, possibly owing to a read error.

These same data were also listed under a study on T cells of mothers and their children.

This TCR came from a woman in her 40s in good health. Material: blood.

CDR3 region: CAGSQDLGQNEQFF. The DNA of the CDR3 is TGTGCCGGCAGCCAAGATCTAGGACAGAATGAGCAGTTCTTC. The chain joins TRBV3-1 to TRBJ2-1, with D possibly being TRBD1 (6 bases). CDR1 and CDR2 from the germline V gene are LGHDT and YNNKEL (reference sequence). The CDR3 sequence is 14 residues long.